Below are 20 T cell receptor beta chains sequenced from a single sample in a study of cytomegalovirus exposure and HLA in healthy donors. Sequencing was performed with immunoSEQ multiplex PCR; in TCRdb, only in-frame clones are kept and a portion is missing. Of about 70,000 clones listed, approximately 95% are singletons. The sample comprised PBMCs. These receptors all come from a man aged 18-30 years in good health and CMV-seropositive.

The gene calls are TRBV11-2 and TRBJ2-2; D is possibly TRBD1 (6 bases). There are 12 residues in the CDR3. Germline CDR1 and CDR2: SGHAT and FQNNGV. Trimming cost V 5 bases and J 13 bases, with 14 bases left between them. This chain's CDR3 is CASSPRDNGLFF. CDR3 in DNA: TGTGCCAGCAGCCCTCGGGACAATGGGCTGTTTTTT.

The chain couples TRBV4-2 to TRBJ2-3; TRBD2 matches at 10 bases. Germline CDR1 reads LGHNA; CDR2 reads YNFKEQ. This CDR3 spans 19 amino acids. The junction had 15 bases not matched to a gene; V was cut back by 0 bases and J by 6 bases. CDR3 sequence reads: CASSQDGPLAGAGGDTQYF. CDR3 bases: TGTGCCAGCAGCCAAGACGGTCCTCTAGCGGGAGCCGGGGGGGATACGCAGTATTTT.

The chain carries TRBV7-2 and TRBJ2-5; 10 bases fit TRBD1. In germline, CDR1 is SGHTA, CDR2 FQGNSA. CDR3 size: 17 residues. The ends lost 1 base at V and 5 bases at J; junction bases unmatched: 10. CDR3 DNA: TGTGCCAGCAGCTTAGGGCAGACGACAGGGGGCTGGGAGACCCAGTACTTC. It specifies CASSLGQTTGGWETQYF.

The chain has TRBV5-1 and TRBJ2-5, with D possibly matching TRBD1 (6 bases). Germline V gene lookup returns CDR1 SGHRS and CDR2 YFSETQ. Trimming shortened V by 3 bases and J by 2 bases, and 8 bases separated the two germline ends. This CDR3 contains 13 residues. CDR3 residues: CASSWTAQETQYF. The CDR3 nucleotides are TGCGCCAGCAGCTGGACAGCTCAAGAGACCCAGTACTTC.

The V and J genes are TRBV28 and TRBJ1-5; 8 bases agree with TRBD1. V dropped 8 bases and J dropped 5; count of bases not matched to a gene: 2. There are 12 residues in the CDR3. Germline CDR1 is MDHEN and CDR2 is SYDVKM. The CDR3, as DNA: TGTGCCAGCCGGACAGGGTATCAGCCCCAGCATTTT. Amino acids: CASRTGYQPQHF. The variable domain in full, with the rest retrieved from reference TRBV28 and TRBJ1-5, is DVKVTQSSRYLVKRTGEKVFLECVQDMDHENMFWYRQDPGLGLRLIYFSYDVKMKEKGDIPEGYSVSREKKERFSLILESASTNQTSMYLCASRTGYQPQHFGDGTRLSIL.

The chain links TRBV13 to TRBJ2-7; a possible D gene is TRBD2 (6 bases). This CDR3 comprises 18 residues. Trimming stripped 2 bases from V and 2 bases from J, with 22 bases between. Germline CDR1 and CDR2: PRHDT and FYEKMQ (reference sequence). The CDR3 DNA reads TGTGCCAGCAGCTTATCGGCCAGGGCGGGACTGGGCGCCTACGAGCAGTACTTC. It specifies CASSLSARAGLGAYEQYF.

The gene calls are TRBV6-5 and TRBJ1-2, with 8 bases identical to TRBD1. CDR3 length: 13 amino acids. V lost 8 bases, J lost 7 bases, and 9 bases stayed unmatched. In germline, CDR1 is MNHEY, CDR2 SVGAGI. The CDR3 is CASGTGLMGGYTF. Written as DNA, the CDR3 is TGTGCCAGCGGGACAGGCCTCATGGGTGGCTACACCTTC.

The V and J genes are TRBV2 and TRBJ2-5, with 8 nucleotides matching TRBD1. V lost 8 bases to trimming and J lost 5 bases; unmatched junction nucleotides: 7. CDR3 size: 13 residues. Germline lookup yields CDR1 SNHLY and CDR2 FYNNEI. The CDR3 DNA follows: TGTGCCAGCGAATGGACAGGGTCGGAGACCCAGTACTTC. Amino acids: CASEWTGSETQYF. Looking up the rest from reference TRBV2 and TRBJ2-5 gives the full variable domain: EPEVTQTPSHQVTQMGQEVILRCVPISNHLYFYWYRQILGQKVEFLVSFYNNEISEKSEIFDDQFSVERPDGSNFTLKIRSTKLEDSAMYFCASEWTGSETQYFGPGTRLLVL.

V usage is TRBV15 and J usage is TRBJ2-7; TRBD1 agrees at 10 bases. The junction had 3 bases not matched to a gene; V was cut back by 5 bases and J by 5 bases. Germline loops: CDR1 LNHNV, CDR2 YYDKDF (reference sequence). CDR3 length: 13 amino acids. The CDR3 reads CATSGQGVNEQYF. In DNA, the CDR3 is TGTGCCACCAGCGGACAGGGGGTAAACGAGCAGTACTTC.

This chain links TRBV12-5 with TRBJ1-3; no clear D gene. V lost 5 bases to trimming and J lost 4 bases, with 9 bases between them. CDR3 size: 13 residues. The germline V gene has CDR1 LGHNT and CDR2 FRNRAP. In nucleotides, the CDR3 is TGTGCTAGTGGTGAACAGTCCGGAAACACCATATATTTT. Its protein product is CASGEQSGNTIYF.

This chain links TRBV28 with TRBJ1-2; D is unclear. Trimming removed 4 bases at V and 0 bases at J, with 15 bases between. Germline V gene data show CDR1 as MDHEN and CDR2 as SYDVKM. The CDR3 spans 16 residues. CDR3 residues: CASSYHSSYPNYGYTF. The CDR3 DNA sequence: TGTGCCAGCAGTTACCACTCGAGTTACCCTAACTATGGCTACACCTTC.

V gene TRBV2 combines with J gene TRBJ2-6; D not certain. Between the trimmed V and J ends, which lost 4 bases and 1 base, there was a span of 2 bases. Germline V CDR1 and CDR2: SNHLY, FYNNEI. CDR3 length: 13 residues. The CDR3 nucleotides read TGTGCCAGCAGTGTATCTGGGGCCAACGTCCTGACTTTC. Protein sequence: CASSVSGANVLTF.

The V call is TRBV28, the J call TRBJ2-1; 8 bases agree with TRBD2. Germline CDR1 and CDR2: MDHEN and SYDVKM. This CDR3 spans 14 amino acids. V was pared by 2 bases and J by 4 bases, with 1 base of the junction left unmatched. CDR3 region: CASSLGGRYNEQFF. Written as DNA, the CDR3 is TGTGCCAGCAGTTTAGGCGGGAGGTACAATGAGCAGTTCTTC.

The gene calls are TRBV11-2 and TRBJ2-1; 7 bases agree with TRBD2. The V segment lost 1 base and the J segment 5 bases; nucleotides outside the gene matches: 5. CDR3 length: 15 residues. From germline, CDR1 is SGHAT and CDR2 FQNNGV. The CDR3 region is CASSLGGGVNNEQFF. The CDR3 bases are TGTGCCAGCAGCTTAGGGGGAGGGGTAAACAATGAGCAGTTCTTC.

V gene TRBV28 combines with J gene TRBJ2-2; D is perhaps TRBD1 (6 bases). The germline CDR1 and CDR2 sequences are MDHEN and SYDVKM. This CDR3 contains 12 residues. Trimming took 11 bases from V and 7 from J, leaving 14 bases between them. The CDR3 reads CAGLKGDGELFF. The CDR3 DNA sequence: TGTGCCGGGCTAAAGGGGGACGGGGAGCTGTTTTTT.

This clone is a singleton in its sample. The chain couples TRBV19 to TRBJ2-3, with D possibly being TRBD1 (5 bases). The length of the CDR3 is 15 residues. The V end lost 6 bases, the J end lost 10 bases, and 23 bases lay between the germline ends. Per germline, CDR1 LNHDA and CDR2 SQIVND (reference sequence). CDR3 protein: CASSSTGSNTESQYF. CDR3 DNA: TGTGCCAGTAGCTCTACAGGTTCTAACACAGAGTCGCAGTATTTT. The full variable domain, its missing parts supplied by reference TRBV19 and TRBJ2-3, is DGGITQSPKYLFRKEGQNVTLSCEQNLNHDAMYWYRQDPGQGLRLIYYSQIVNDFQKGDIAEGYSVSREKKESFPLTVTSAQKNPTAFYLCASSSTGSNTESQYFGPGTRLTVL.

This chain uses TRBV7-2 with TRBJ1-5; TRBD1 agrees at 7 bases. Trimming cost V 0 bases and J 3 bases; bases outside gene matches: 2. CDR3 size: 15 residues. Germline CDR1 and CDR2: SGHTA and FQGNSA. CDR3 DNA sequence: TGTGCCAGCAGCTTAGCGGGACAGTACAATCAGCCCCAGCATTTT. Its protein product is CASSLAGQYNQPQHF. Together with reference TRBV7-2 and TRBJ1-5, the CDR3 gives the full variable domain: GAGVSQSPSNKVTEKGKDVELRCDPISGHTALYWYRQSLGQGLEFLIYFQGNSAPDKSGLPSDRFSAERTGGSVSTLTIQRTQQEDSAVYLCASSLAGQYNQPQHFGDGTRLSIL.

The chain is built from TRBV11-2 and TRBJ2-5, with 14 bases identical to TRBD2. V trimming: 5 bases; J trimming: 2 bases; junction bases outside the gene matches: 7. The CDR3 contains 17 residues. Germline V CDR1 and CDR2: SGHAT, FQNNGV. CDR3 DNA: TGTGCCAGCAGCCGGGGACTAGCGGGAGAGAATCAAGAGACCCAGTACTTC. Translated: CASSRGLAGENQETQYF.

V gene TRBV5-1 combines with J gene TRBJ2-1, with TRBD2 identical over 7 bases. J lost 4 bases, V lost 4 bases, and 11 bases had no gene match. The V gene's germline CDR1 is SGHRS and CDR2 YFSETQ. The CDR3 covers 16 residues. This CDR3 is CASSPSGGGGYNEQFF. The CDR3 nucleotides are TGCGCCAGCAGCCCCTCGGGTGGGGGAGGGTACAATGAGCAGTTCTTC.

The chain couples TRBV10-1 to TRBJ1-1; maybe TRBD1 (5 bases). Germline V gene sequence: CDR1 WNHNN, CDR2 SYGVQD (reference sequence). CDR3 length: 13 residues. V lost 6 bases and J 1 base, leaving 9 bases between the germline ends. CDR3 protein: CASRDNTNTEAFF. CDR3 DNA sequence: TGCGCCAGCAGGGACAATACGAACACTGAAGCTTTCTTT.